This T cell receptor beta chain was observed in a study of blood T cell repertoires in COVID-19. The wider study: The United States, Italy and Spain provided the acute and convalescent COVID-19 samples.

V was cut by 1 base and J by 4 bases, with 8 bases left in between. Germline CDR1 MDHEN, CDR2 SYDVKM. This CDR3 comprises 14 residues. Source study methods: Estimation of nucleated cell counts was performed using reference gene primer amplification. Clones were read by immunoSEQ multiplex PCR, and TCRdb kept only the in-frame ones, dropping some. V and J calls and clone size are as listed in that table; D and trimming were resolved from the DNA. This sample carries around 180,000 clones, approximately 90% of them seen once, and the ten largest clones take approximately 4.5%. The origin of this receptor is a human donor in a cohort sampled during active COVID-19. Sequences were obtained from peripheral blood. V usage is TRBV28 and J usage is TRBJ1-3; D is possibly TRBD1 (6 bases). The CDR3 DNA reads TGTGCCAGCAGTTTATCAGGGGACGGAAACACCATATATTTT. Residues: CASSLSGDGNTIYF.